This T cell receptor (beta chain) derives from a study of T cells in Graves' hyperthyroidism and ophthalmopathy. Notes on the study in general: Ophthalmopathy could be told apart from stable hyperthyroidism with a 13 V-J model. The blood repertoire included most of the expanded thyroid clonotypes above 0.001.

The CDR3 runs 14 residues. With 3 bases removed from V and 0 bases from J, the gap between germline ends came to 6 bases. CDR1 is SEHNR, CDR2 FQNEAQ, per germline (reference sequence). Regarding this clonotype: Its antigen is still unknown.

Amplified TCR beta CDR3 regions derived from RNA transcripts. Using the HTBI primer set, a first-round RT-PCR was run on the TCR CDR3. From the multiplex PCR reads, TCRdb called clonotypes with MiXCR, one entry per CDR3 protein. This table has fewer than 600,000 distinct CDR3 sequences, approximately 15% appearing once. The study enrolled patients aged 18 to 65 with newly diagnosed hyperthyroidism of under 2 months' duration. The sequence was collected from a woman aged 18-35 years with Graves' hyperthyroidism. Source material: blood. The genes are TRBV7-9 and TRBJ1-5; D is uncertain. This CDR3 is CASSLMDSNQPQHF. The DNA of the CDR3 is TGTGCCAGCAGCTTGATGGATAGCAATCAGCCCCAGCATTTT.